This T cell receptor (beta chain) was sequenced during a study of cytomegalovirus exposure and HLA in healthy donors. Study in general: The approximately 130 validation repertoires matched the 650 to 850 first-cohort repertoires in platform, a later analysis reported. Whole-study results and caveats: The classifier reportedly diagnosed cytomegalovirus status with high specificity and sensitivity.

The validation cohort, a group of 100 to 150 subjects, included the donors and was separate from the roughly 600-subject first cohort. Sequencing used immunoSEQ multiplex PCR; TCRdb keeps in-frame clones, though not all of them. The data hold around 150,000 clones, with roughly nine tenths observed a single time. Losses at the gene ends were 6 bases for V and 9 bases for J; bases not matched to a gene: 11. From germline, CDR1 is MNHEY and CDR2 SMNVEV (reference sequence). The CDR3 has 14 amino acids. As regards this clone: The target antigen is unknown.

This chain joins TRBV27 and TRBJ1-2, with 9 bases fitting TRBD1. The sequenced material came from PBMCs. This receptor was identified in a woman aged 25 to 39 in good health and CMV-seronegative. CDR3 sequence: CASRGSGTGYSYTF. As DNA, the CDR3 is TGTGCCAGCAGAGGATCCGGGACAGGGTATAGCTACACCTTC.